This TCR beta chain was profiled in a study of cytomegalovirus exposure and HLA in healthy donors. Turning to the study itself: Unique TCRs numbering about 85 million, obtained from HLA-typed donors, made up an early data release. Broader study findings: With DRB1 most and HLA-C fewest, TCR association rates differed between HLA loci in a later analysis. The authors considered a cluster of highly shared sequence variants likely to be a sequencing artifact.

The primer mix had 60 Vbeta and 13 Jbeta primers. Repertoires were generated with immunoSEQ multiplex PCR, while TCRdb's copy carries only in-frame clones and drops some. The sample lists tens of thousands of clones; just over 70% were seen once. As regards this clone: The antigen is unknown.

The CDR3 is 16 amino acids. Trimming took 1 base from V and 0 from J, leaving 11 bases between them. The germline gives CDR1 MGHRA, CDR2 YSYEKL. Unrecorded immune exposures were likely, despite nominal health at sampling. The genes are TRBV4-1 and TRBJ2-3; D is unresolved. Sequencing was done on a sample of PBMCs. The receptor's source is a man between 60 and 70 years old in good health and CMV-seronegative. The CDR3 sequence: CASSQGSTVSTDTQYF. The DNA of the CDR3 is TGCGCCAGCAGCCAAGGTAGCACGGTTAGCACAGATACGCAGTATTTT.